These 26 T cell receptor beta chains originate from one sample sequenced in a study of CD8 T cells in Susac syndrome. After extraction with the RNeasy kit, roughly 0.5 to 1 ug of the RNA was reverse transcribed using random hexamers. In TCRdb, the immunoSEQ multiplex PCR reads were re-called with MiXCR into one record per CDR3 protein. The data contain some 300,000 distinct CDR3 sequences, over 75% of them seen just once; the ten biggest clones take up around 0.2%. Sequencing input: CD8+ T cells from PBMCs. Every receptor here comes from a human donor with multiple sclerosis.

The chain combines TRBV5-6 with TRBJ2-4; a possible D gene is TRBD2 (5 bases). V lost 3 bases and J lost 5, with 9 bases in between. This CDR3 is 13 amino acids long. Germline V gene data show CDR1 as SGHDT and CDR2 as YYEEEE. CDR3 nucleotide sequence: TGTGCCAGCAGCTCGGGGATGGAAAACATTCAGTACTTC. Encoded protein: CASSSGMENIQYF.

The chain employs TRBV7-9 and TRBJ2-5, with D uncertain. Germline V gene sequence: CDR1 SEHNR, CDR2 FQNEAQ (reference sequence). V was shortened by 5 bases and J by 2 bases, with 12 bases between the two germline ends. This CDR3 region has 14 residues. CDR3 in amino acids: CASSAGPSQETQYF. DNA for the CDR3: TGTGCCAGCAGCGCCGGCCCCTCGCAAGAGACCCAGTACTTC.

The rearrangement links TRBV20-1 to TRBJ1-1, with D tentatively TRBD1 (6 bases). V was clipped by 6 bases and J by 4 bases, with 9 bases between them. Per germline, CDR1 DFQATT and CDR2 SNEGSKA (reference sequence). The CDR3 extends over 11 amino acids. The DNA of the CDR3 is TGCAGTGCCGAACAGGGCACTGAAGCTTTCTTT. Protein sequence: CSAEQGTEAFF.

The V gene is TRBV5-6, the J gene TRBJ1-2; perhaps TRBD1 as D (6 bases). Deletions cut 4 bases from V and 4 bases from J, with 20 bases between. The CDR3 is 16 amino acids. CDR1 is SGHDT and CDR2 is YYEEEE in the germline V gene. The CDR3 sequence: CASSPPLRTVFYGYTF. Here the CDR3 DNA reads TGTGCCAGCAGCCCACCACTCCGGACAGTGTTCTATGGCTACACCTTC.

The rearrangement joins TRBV4-3 to TRBJ1-3; 8 bases fit TRBD1. Per germline, CDR1 LGHNA and CDR2 YSLEER. The CDR3 runs to 16 residues. With V trimmed by 1 base and J by 4 bases, 6 bases remained unmatched. The CDR3 spells CASSQALTGEGNTIYF. The CDR3 DNA reads as TGCGCCAGCAGCCAAGCCTTGACAGGGGAAGGAAACACCATATATTTT.

The chain couples TRBV4-1 to TRBJ2-1; D call uncertain. The CDR3 is 14 residues long. V was clipped by 4 bases and J by 5 bases, with 12 bases between them. The germline V gene has CDR1 MGHRA and CDR2 YSYEKL. CDR3 coding DNA: TGCGCCAGCAGCCTAAGCCTCCGGGACAATGAGCAGTTCTTC. Its protein is CASSLSLRDNEQFF.

This chain joins TRBV20-1 and TRBJ1-5, with D unclear. The ends were cut back, 1 base at V and 3 bases at J, with 13 bases in the middle. The CDR3 totals 15 residues. Germline CDR1 is DFQATT and CDR2 is SNEGSKA (reference sequence). The CDR3 loop reads CSARVSGKPNQPQHF. In DNA form, the CDR3 reads TGCAGTGCTAGAGTCTCGGGGAAGCCCAATCAGCCCCAGCATTTT.

The gene calls are TRBV28 and TRBJ2-7, with D possibly TRBD1 on 6 matching bases. The CDR3 loop spans 14 amino acids. The germline gives CDR1 MDHEN, CDR2 SYDVKM. Between the trimmed V and J ends, which lost 6 bases and 3 bases, there was a span of 15 bases. In DNA, the CDR3 is TGTGCCAGCAGGAACAGGGAAGTAGACTACGAGCAGTACTTC. Its protein product is CASRNREVDYEQYF.

The rearrangement joins TRBV7-9 to TRBJ2-2; tentatively, D is TRBD1 (6 bases). V lost 4 bases to trimming and J lost 2 bases, with 11 bases between them. The CDR3 has 15 amino acids. Germline lookup yields CDR1 SEHNR and CDR2 FQNEAQ (reference sequence). The CDR3 region has the DNA TGTGCCAGCAGCTCACAGGGTCTTAACACCGGGGAGCTGTTTTTT. Translated, it gives CASSSQGLNTGELFF.

A single count supports this clonotype. This chain links TRBV6-5 with TRBJ2-7; TRBD2 agrees at 7 bases. The V gene's germline CDR1 is MNHEY and CDR2 SVGAGI. This CDR3 region has 15 residues. V dropped 3 bases and J dropped 0; count of bases not matched to a gene: 5. In DNA, the CDR3 is TGTGCCAGCAGTTATTGGGGGGGGAGCTCCTACGAGCAGTACTTC. Encoded protein: CASSYWGGSSYEQYF.

The chain employs TRBV19 and TRBJ2-5; D uncertain. Germline assignment: CDR1 LNHDA and CDR2 SQIVND (reference sequence). CDR3 length equals 14 residues. Trimming took off 3 bases at V and 7 bases at J, with 15 bases between the two ends. Here the CDR3 reads CASSIFGVFGTQYF. The CDR3 DNA is TGTGCCAGTAGTATCTTTGGGGTTTTTGGGACCCAGTACTTC.

The gene calls are TRBV11-2 and TRBJ2-1; TRBD1 matches at 10 bases. V was pared by 6 bases and J by 9 bases, with 17 bases of the junction left unmatched. The germline V gene has CDR1 SGHAT and CDR2 FQNNGV. This CDR3 is built from 17 residues. The CDR3 spells CASSSGWGDRGGGEQFF. In DNA form, the CDR3 reads TGTGCCAGCAGTTCTGGGTGGGGGGACAGGGGCGGTGGTGAGCAGTTCTTC.

The V call is TRBV15, the J call TRBJ2-7, with D tentatively TRBD2 (7 bases). This CDR3 contains 14 residues. Trimming shortened V by 0 bases and J by 5 bases, and 11 bases separated the two germline ends. Germline CDR1 LNHNV, CDR2 YYDKDF (reference sequence). The CDR3 DNA is TGTGCCACCAGCAGAGACGGGGGGCCCAACGAGCAGTACTTC. Translated, it gives CATSRDGGPNEQYF.

The CDR3 bases are TGTGCCAGCAGCGTTACGGCTCCCTACAATGAGCAGTTCTTC. It codes for CASSVTAPYNEQFF. The V call is TRBV7-9, the J call TRBJ2-1; no clear D. Per germline, CDR1 SEHNR and CDR2 FQNEAQ (reference sequence). Trimming stripped 5 bases from V and 2 bases from J, with 10 bases between. This CDR3 comprises 14 residues.

The V call is TRBV4-3, the J call TRBJ2-2; 11 nucleotides line up with TRBD2. Germline V CDR1 and CDR2: LGHNA, YSLEER. The CDR3 sequence is 16 residues long. J gave up 8 bases and V 0 bases, and 5 bases lay outside the gene matches. In nucleotides, the CDR3 is TGCGCCAGCAGCCAAGATAGCGGGAGGGCCGGGGGGGAGCTGTTTTTT. Translating it yields CASSQDSGRAGGELFF.

V usage is TRBV6-2 or TRBV6-3 and J usage is TRBJ2-1, with D perhaps matching TRBD2 (6 bases). The CDR3 is 15 amino acids. The ends were cut back, 2 bases at V and 5 bases at J, with 13 bases in the middle. Germline V gene sequence: CDR1 MNHEY, CDR2 SVGEGT. CDR3 sequence (DNA): TGTGCCAGCAGTTACCCGGGGGTACCTGACAATGAGCAGTTCTTC. As protein: CASSYPGVPDNEQFF.

The gene calls are TRBV7-9 and TRBJ2-3; TRBD1 matches 8 bases. Per germline, CDR1 SEHNR and CDR2 FQNEAQ (reference sequence). The trim removed 4 bases at V and 5 bases at J, leaving 8 bases unmatched. There are 15 residues in the CDR3. Written as DNA, the CDR3 is TGTGCCAGCAGCTACCAGACAGGGGCGCAAGATACGCAGTATTTT. Its protein product is CASSYQTGAQDTQYF.

This clonotype occurred once. The chain employs TRBV4-3 and TRBJ2-3; D unresolved. CDR3 size: 15 residues. The V end lost 2 bases, the J end lost 3 bases, and 12 bases lay between the germline ends. In germline, CDR1 is LGHNA, CDR2 YSLEER. CDR3 amino acids: CASSQSGGDTDTQYF. The CDR3 bases are TGCGCCAGCAGCCAATCCGGTGGAGATACAGATACGCAGTATTTT.

This clonotype was counted once. The junction shows a germline mismatch at one end, possibly a read error. The chain carries TRBV19 and TRBJ1-5; D is unclear. Per the germline V gene, CDR1 is LNHDA and CDR2 is SQIVND (reference sequence). CDR3 length: 15 residues. This chain's CDR3 is CASTSEDVSNQPQHF. Written as DNA, the CDR3 is TGTGCAAGTACCTCCGAGGACGTTAGCAATCAGCCCCAGCATTTT.

The genes are TRBV19 and TRBJ2-2; D not certain. Germline V gives CDR1 LNHDA, CDR2 SQIVND (reference sequence). Trimming shortened V by 7 bases and J by 1 base, and 13 bases separated the two germline ends. The CDR3 contains 15 residues. CDR3 residues: CASKLTPGNTGELFF. CDR3 nucleotide sequence: TGTGCCAGTAAGCTGACCCCGGGGAACACCGGGGAGCTGTTTTTT.

The chain joins TRBV7-9 to TRBJ2-7, with D possibly being TRBD2 (5 bases). The ends were cut back, 4 bases at V and 9 bases at J, with 16 bases in the middle. The germline V gene encodes CDR1 SEHNR and CDR2 FQNEAQ (reference sequence). The CDR3 has 13 residues. The DNA for the CDR3 is TGTGCCAGCAGCTCTCCGGTGGGAGAGAGGCAGTACTTC. The encoded protein is CASSSPVGERQYF.

The rearrangement uses TRBV7-9 and TRBJ2-1; the match to TRBD1 covers 9 bases. The ends lost 4 bases at V and 3 bases at J; junction bases unmatched: 13. Germline-derived CDR1 and CDR2 are SEHNR and FQNEAQ (reference sequence). CDR3 length: 18 residues. CDR3 nucleotide sequence: TGTGCCAGCAGCTCGGGACAGGGTAGTTTTGGGAGCTACAATGAGCAGTTCTTC. This gives the protein CASSSGQGSFGSYNEQFF.

This clonotype was seen a single time. This chain links TRBV6-2 or TRBV6-3 with TRBJ2-1; 10 nucleotides match TRBD2. Per the germline V gene, CDR1 is MNHEY and CDR2 is SVGEGT. This CDR3 region has 16 residues. Trimming took 0 bases from V and 8 from J; bases not matched to a gene: 7. The CDR3: CASSYSQREGDYEQFF. CDR3 in DNA: TGTGCCAGCAGTTACTCCCAGCGGGAGGGCGATTATGAGCAGTTCTTC.

This chain connects TRBV4-3 to TRBJ2-1; perhaps TRBD1 as D (5 bases). The CDR3 has 15 amino acids. The germline V and J ends were trimmed by 1 base and 6 bases, with 13 bases remaining between them. Germline lookup yields CDR1 LGHNA and CDR2 YSLEER. The CDR3 sequence is CASSQVLDQGNEQFF. DNA of the CDR3: TGCGCCAGCAGCCAAGTTTTAGACCAGGGCAATGAGCAGTTCTTC.

The rearrangement links TRBV6-5 to TRBJ2-1; 7 bases are a match to TRBD2. V lost 0 bases to trimming and J lost 3 bases; unmatched junction nucleotides: 8. This CDR3 is built from 17 residues. The germline V gene has CDR1 MNHEY and CDR2 SVGAGI. As DNA, the CDR3 is TGTGCCAGCAGTTACTCCAATAAGCTAGCGGACTACAATGAGCAGTTCTTC. Protein sequence: CASSYSNKLADYNEQFF.

The chain joins TRBV6-1 to TRBJ2-3; no definite D call. Trimming cost V 6 bases and J 0 bases, with 13 bases left between them. This CDR3 contains 15 residues. Germline CDR1 MNHNS, CDR2 SASEGT. The DNA of the CDR3 is TGTGCCAGCAGCCCCTATCAGCTTAGCACAGATACGCAGTATTTT. It specifies CASSPYQLSTDTQYF.